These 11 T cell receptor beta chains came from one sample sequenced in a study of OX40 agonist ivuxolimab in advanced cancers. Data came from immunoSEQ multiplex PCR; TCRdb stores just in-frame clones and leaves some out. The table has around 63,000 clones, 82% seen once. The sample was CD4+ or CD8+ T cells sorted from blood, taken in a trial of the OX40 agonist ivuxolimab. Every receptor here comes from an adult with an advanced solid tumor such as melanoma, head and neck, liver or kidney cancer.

CDR3 amino acids: CASSFQGFTEAFF. CDR3 bases: TGTGCCAGCAGCTTCCAGGGATTCACTGAAGCTTTCTTT. V gene TRBV5-4 combines with J gene TRBJ1-1; D possibly corresponds to TRBD1 (5 bases). V was pared by 2 bases and J by 4 bases, with 9 bases between. This CDR3 comprises 13 residues. Germline CDR1 and CDR2: SGHNT and YYREEE (reference sequence).

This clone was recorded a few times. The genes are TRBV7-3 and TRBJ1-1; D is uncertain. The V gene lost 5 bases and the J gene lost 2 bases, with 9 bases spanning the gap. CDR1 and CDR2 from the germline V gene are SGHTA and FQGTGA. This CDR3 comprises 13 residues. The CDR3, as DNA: TGTGCCAGCAGCCCCAGGCCAAACACTGAAGCTTTCTTT. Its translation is CASSPRPNTEAFF.

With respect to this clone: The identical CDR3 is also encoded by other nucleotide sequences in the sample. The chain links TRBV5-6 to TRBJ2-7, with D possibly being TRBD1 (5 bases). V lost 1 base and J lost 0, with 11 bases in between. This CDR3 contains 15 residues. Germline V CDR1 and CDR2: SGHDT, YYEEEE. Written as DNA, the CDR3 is TGTGCCAGCAGCTTGCAAGGGGCGAGCTCCTACGAGCAGTACTTC. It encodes CASSLQGASSYEQYF.

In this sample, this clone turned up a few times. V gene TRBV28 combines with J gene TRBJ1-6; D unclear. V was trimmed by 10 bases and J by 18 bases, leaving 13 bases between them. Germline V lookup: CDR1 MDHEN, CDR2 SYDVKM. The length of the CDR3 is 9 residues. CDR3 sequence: CATQGGDHF. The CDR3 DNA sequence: TGTGCCACCCAAGGAGGTGACCACTTT. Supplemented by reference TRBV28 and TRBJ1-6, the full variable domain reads DVKVTQSSRYLVKRTGEKVFLECVQDMDHENMFWYRQDPGLGLRLIYFSYDVKMKEKGDIPEGYSVSREKKERFSLILESASTNQTSMYLCATQGGDHFGNGTRLTVT.

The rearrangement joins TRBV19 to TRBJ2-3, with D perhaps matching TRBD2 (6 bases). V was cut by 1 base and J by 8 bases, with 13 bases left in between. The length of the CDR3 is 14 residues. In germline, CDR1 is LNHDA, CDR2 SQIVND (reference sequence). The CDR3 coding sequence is TGTGCCAGTAGTATAGTCGGGAGTAGAGTTACGCAGTATTTT. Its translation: CASSIVGSRVTQYF.

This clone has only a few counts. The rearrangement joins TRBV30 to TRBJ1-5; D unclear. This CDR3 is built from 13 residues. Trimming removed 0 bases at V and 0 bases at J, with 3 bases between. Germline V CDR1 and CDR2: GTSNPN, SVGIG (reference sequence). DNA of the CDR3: TGTGCCTGGAGTGTTGGTAGCAATCAGCCCCAGCATTTT. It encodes CAWSVGSNQPQHF.

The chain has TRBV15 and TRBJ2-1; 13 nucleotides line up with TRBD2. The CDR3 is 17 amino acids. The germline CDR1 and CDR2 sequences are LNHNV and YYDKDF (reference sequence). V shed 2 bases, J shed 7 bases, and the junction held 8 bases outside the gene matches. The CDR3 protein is CATSRPRGTSGTNEQFF. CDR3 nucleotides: TGTGCCACCAGCAGACCCAGGGGGACTAGCGGGACGAATGAGCAGTTCTTC.

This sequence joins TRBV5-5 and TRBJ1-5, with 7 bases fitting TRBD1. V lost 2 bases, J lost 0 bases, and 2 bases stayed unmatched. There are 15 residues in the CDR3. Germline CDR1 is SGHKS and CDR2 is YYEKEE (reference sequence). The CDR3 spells CASSLGTDSNQPQHF. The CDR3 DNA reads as TGTGCCAGCAGCTTAGGGACAGATAGCAATCAGCCCCAGCATTTT.

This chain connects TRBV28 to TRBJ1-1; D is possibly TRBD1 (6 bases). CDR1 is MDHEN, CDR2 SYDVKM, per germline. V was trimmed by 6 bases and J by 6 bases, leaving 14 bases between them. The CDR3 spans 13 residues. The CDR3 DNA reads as TGTGCCAGCAGCCCGGGGGCGAAAGCTGAAGCTTTCTTT. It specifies CASSPGAKAEAFF.

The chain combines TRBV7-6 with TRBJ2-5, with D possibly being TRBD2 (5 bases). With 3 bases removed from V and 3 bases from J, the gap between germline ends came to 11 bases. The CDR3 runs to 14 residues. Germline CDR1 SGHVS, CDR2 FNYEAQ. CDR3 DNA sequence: TGTGCCAGCAGCTTCCCAGGACTCAAAGAGACCCAGTACTTC. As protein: CASSFPGLKETQYF.

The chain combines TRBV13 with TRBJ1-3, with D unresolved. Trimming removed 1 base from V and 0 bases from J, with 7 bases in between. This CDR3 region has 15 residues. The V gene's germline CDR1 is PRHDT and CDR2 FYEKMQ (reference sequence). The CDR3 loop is CASSLAAFSGNTIYF. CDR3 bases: TGTGCCAGCAGCTTAGCTGCCTTCTCTGGAAACACCATATATTTT.